The clone carrying this T cell receptor beta chain appeared a single time. Its specificity is unknown. Sample treatment: about 20 received Ad26.COV2.S at low or high dose, single or two shots; 5 received placebo; per-sample allocation not given. The samples date from day 63 after the first vaccine or placebo injection. The individual, an adult aged 18-55 years, was a donor in Boston. It was Wuhan-strain SARS-CoV-2 spike that the Ad26 vaccine vector expressed. The sample originates from a study of Ad26.COV2.S vaccination and SARS-CoV-2 variants. TCRdb keeps only in-frame clones here, not all; method: immunoSEQ multiplex PCR. The top ten clones hold roughly 2.5% of a sample with 400,000 to 500,000 clones, 89% of them seen once. Germline-derived CDR1 and CDR2 are MNHEY and SVGAGI. CDR3 size: 14 residues. Trimming removed 8 bases at V and 4 bases at J, with 17 bases between. Overall study findings and caveats: Reportedly, spike-specific CD8+ and CD4+ T cell responses achieved substantial breadth once vaccination had taken place. There was a possibility that the TCR breadth and depth analyses underestimated total T cell responses.

V and J are TRBV6-5 and TRBJ1-2, with D perhaps TRBD1 (5 bases). This clonotype was obtained from a person between 18 and 60 years old who received the Ad26.COV2.S COVID-19 vaccine or a placebo. The material sequenced was peripheral blood, taken in a trial of Ad26.COV2.S vaccine versus placebo. The CDR3 DNA sequence: TGTGCCAGCGGGGCAGGGAGGCATGGCTATGGCTACACCTTC. Protein sequence: CASGAGRHGYGYTF.